The sample holds one count of the clone carrying this T cell receptor (beta chain). Using immunoSEQ multiplex PCR, the repertoire was profiled, and TCRdb retains in-frame clones only, with some absent. The sample contains fewer than 1.8 million clones, 98% to 99% of which appear only once. The sample is drawn from a study of shared clonotypes between healthy human individuals. About the study: Donors had three CD4 naive, three CD4 memory, two CD8 naive and one CD8 memory plate apiece.

This CDR3 spans 15 amino acids. In germline, CDR1 is SEHNR, CDR2 FQNEAQ (reference sequence). Trimming cost V 4 bases and J 3 bases; bases outside gene matches: 5. Sequenced input: naive CD4+ T cells sorted from blood. Subset in this sample: CD45RA+ positively selected. The clonotype comes from a man between 25 and 39 years old in good health. This chain joins TRBV7-9 and TRBJ1-3, with TRBD1 identical over 8 bases. The CDR3 DNA follows: TGTGCCAGCAGCTCCACTGGGACAGGTGGAAACACCATATATTTT. This translates into CASSSTGTGGNTIYF.